Listed below are T cell receptor beta chains from one sample, sequenced in a study of T cell repertoires in cytomegalovirus infection. TCRdb reprocessed the reads via MiXCR and lists one record per CDR3 protein. The sample holds about 180,000 distinct CDR3 sequences; roughly 17% are singletons and the top ten take under 30%. The sample taken for sequencing was CD8+ T cells from PBMCs. The receptors come from a human donor in good health (CMV status not recorded). Some clones in this sample may be carry-over from other donors' samples. Both conserved end residues are part of each CDR3. A D gene is named only where the DNA matches it firmly. Expanded clones get a size class; other rows say once, few or many, or leave the size out.

D,J,V,size,CDR3,DNA
NA,TRBJ2-7,TRBV11-2,NA,CASSAGSSPYEQYF,TGTGCCAGCAGCGCGGGGAGCAGTCCCTACGAGCAGTACTTC
TRBD1,TRBJ2-2,TRBV28,few,CASSFSQGAKDTGELFF,TGTGCCAGCAGTTTCTCGCAGGGGGCAAAAGACACCGGGGAGCTGTTTTTT
TRBD2,TRBJ2-4,TRBV7-8,many,CASSLVTSGGARTKNIQYF,TGTGCCAGCAGCTTAGTCACTAGCGGGGGGGCTCGGACCAAAAACATTCAGTACTTC
TRBD1,TRBJ1-2,TRBV7-9,NA,CASSQQGIPYGYTF,TGTGCCAGCAGCCAACAGGGGATCCCCTATGGCTACACCTTC
NA,TRBJ1-5,TRBV28,NA,CASSPRRRGNQPQHF,TGTGCCAGCAGTCCACGACGGCGGGGCAATCAGCCCCAGCATTTT
TRBD1,TRBJ2-1,TRBV2,few,CASSEALDRGDEQFF,TGTGCCAGCAGTGAAGCGCTTGACAGGGGTGATGAGCAGTTCTTC
NA,TRBJ2-1,TRBV6-5,NA,CASSLQRFSYNEQFF,TGTGCCAGCAGCTTACAGCGATTCTCCTACAATGAGCAGTTCTTC
TRBD1,TRBJ2-1,TRBV6-5,NA,CASRYTGGNEQFF,TGTGCCAGCAGGTACACAGGGGGCAATGAGCAGTTCTTC
NA,TRBJ2-6,TRBV12-3/TRBV12-4,NA,CASSAPGRELTGANVLTF,TGTGCCAGCAGTGCCCCGGGACGCGAGCTAACTGGGGCCAACGTCCTGACTTTC
TRBD2,TRBJ2-3,TRBV20-1,NA,CSARDGTSATDTQYF,TGCAGTGCTAGAGACGGGACTAGCGCCACAGATACGCAGTATTTT
NA,TRBJ2-2,TRBV4-3,NA,CASSLAQVAGELFF,TGCGCCAGCAGCCTCGCCCAAGTTGCCGGGGAGCTGTTTTTT
NA,TRBJ1-4,TRBV2,few,CASTNGNPKEKLFF,TGTGCCAGCACCAACGGAAACCCTAAGGAAAAACTGTTTTTT
NA,TRBJ2-1,TRBV29-1,NA,CSGPWDGEQFF,TGCAGCGGCCCCTGGGACGGTGAGCAGTTCTTC
NA,TRBJ1-3,TRBV7-9,few,CASRNTEDSGNTIYF,TGTGCCAGCAGAAATACGGAGGATTCTGGAAACACCATATATTTT
TRBD1,TRBJ2-5,TRBV7-9,few,CASSYRDRGTETQYF,TGTGCCAGCAGCTACCGGGACAGGGGGACGGAGACCCAGTACTTC
NA,TRBJ1-3,TRBV12-3/TRBV12-4,NA,CASSAGTFSGNTIYF,TGTGCCAGCAGCGCCGGGACCTTCTCTGGAAACACCATATATTTT
TRBD1,TRBJ2-1,TRBV5-1,few,CARKDRAEYNEQFF,TGCGCCAGGAAAGACAGGGCGGAGTACAATGAGCAGTTCTTC
NA,TRBJ2-6,TRBV19,NA,CASRDESGSGANVLTF,TGTGCCAGTAGAGACGAGAGCGGGTCTGGGGCCAACGTCCTGACTTTC
TRBD2,TRBJ2-1,TRBV20-1,NA,CSARSGLARDNEQFF,TGCAGTGCTAGATCGGGACTAGCCAGGGACAATGAGCAGTTCTTC
TRBD1,TRBJ1-1,TRBV12-3/TRBV12-4,NA,CASSPTAGQGVNTEAFF,TGTGCCAGCAGTCCGACAGCGGGACAGGGGGTTAACACTGAAGCTTTCTTT
NA,TRBJ2-1,TRBV11-3,NA,CASSFSPETYNEQFF,TGTGCCAGCAGCTTTTCCCCAGAAACCTACAATGAGCAGTTCTTC
NA,TRBJ1-2,TRBV27,NA,CASSPAGHPNFGYTF,TGTGCCAGCAGTCCAGCGGGACATCCAAACTTCGGCTACACCTTC
NA,TRBJ2-7,TRBV14,NA,CASRPGPGFSYEQYF,TGTGCCAGCAGACCGGGGCCAGGGTTCTCCTACGAGCAGTACTTC
NA,TRBJ2-1,TRBV6-2/TRBV6-3,few,CASSRDSGYNEQFF,TGTGCCAGCAGCCGGGACTCTGGGTACAATGAGCAGTTCTTC
NA,TRBJ2-7,TRBV12-3/TRBV12-4,few,CASSLEVLEQYF,TGTGCCAGCAGTCTCGAGGTGTTAGAGCAGTACTTC
TRBD2,TRBJ2-1,TRBV7-2,many,CASSSSGGAYNEQFF,TGTGCCAGCAGCTCAAGCGGGGGGGCTTACAATGAGCAGTTCTTC
NA,TRBJ2-1,TRBV28,NA,CASSLRLTYNEQFF,TGTGCCAGCAGTTTAAGATTGACGTACAATGAGCAGTTCTTC
TRBD1,TRBJ1-1,TRBV5-5,few,CASSLDADRMNTEAFF,TGTGCCAGCAGCCTAGACGCGGACAGGATGAACACTGAAGCTTTCTTT
NA,TRBJ1-1,TRBV12-3/TRBV12-4,few,CASTLAGINTEAFF,TGTGCCAGCACCCTGGCAGGGATTAACACTGAAGCTTTCTTT
NA,TRBJ2-3,TRBV28,NA,CASISGQAGTDTQYF,TGTGCCAGCATCTCCGGACAGGCGGGGACAGATACGCAGTATTTT
NA,TRBJ2-1,TRBV14,few,CASSRQGWASASYNEQFF,TGTGCCAGCAGCCGCCAAGGTTGGGCTAGCGCCTCCTACAATGAGCAGTTCTTC
TRBD2,TRBJ2-6,TRBV20-1,few,CSAAIERRGVLVDGANVLTF,TGCAGTGCCGCGATTGAGAGGCGGGGGGTACTGGTTGATGGGGCCAACGTCCTGACTTTC
TRBD1,TRBJ1-1,TRBV4-1,NA,CASSQVTSDRANTEAFF,TGCGCCAGCAGCCAGGTCACATCGGACAGGGCGAACACTGAAGCTTTCTTT
NA,TRBJ1-3,TRBV7-2,NA,CASSIMVGGNTIYF,TGTGCCAGCAGCATAATGGTCGGTGGAAACACCATATATTTT
NA,TRBJ2-2,TRBV19,few,CASSNFRGSNTGELFF,TGTGCCAGTAGTAACTTCCGGGGGAGCAACACCGGGGAGCTGTTTTTT
NA,TRBJ1-6,TRBV23-1,NA,CASSRGRGHHNSPLHF,TGCGCCAGCAGTCGGGGCCGGGGGCATCATAATTCACCCCTCCACTTT
NA,TRBJ2-3,TRBV2,NA,CASSEGGGTDTQYF,TGTGCCAGCAGCGAAGGGGGGGGCACAGATACGCAGTATTTT
TRBD2,TRBJ2-1,TRBV6-1,few,CASSEAFAGVSYNEQFF,TGTGCCAGCAGTGAGGCTTTTGCGGGGGTATCCTACAATGAGCAGTTCTTC
NA,TRBJ2-2,TRBV7-3,NA,CASSARDPYTGELFF,TGTGCCAGCAGCGCCCGGGATCCCTACACCGGGGAGCTGTTTTTT
TRBD1,TRBJ1-1,TRBV6-5,NA,CASSYTARGHTEAFF,TGTGCCAGCAGTTACACGGCCAGGGGGCACACTGAAGCTTTCTTT
NA,TRBJ2-1,TRBV6-1,NA,CASILYNEQFF,TGTGCCAGCATCCTCTACAATGAGCAGTTCTTC
NA,TRBJ1-5,TRBV6-6,NA,CASSFPGHGIQPQHF,TGTGCCAGCAGTTTCCCGGGGCACGGCATTCAGCCCCAGCATTTT